This T cell receptor beta chain came from a study of T cell responses to AZD1222 COVID-19 vaccine. Study observations and caveats: Vaccine-related CD4 TCRs covered spike, predominating at 160-218 and 743-854.

Profiled with immunoSEQ multiplex PCR; TCRdb holds only in-frame clones, not every one. The data hold roughly 120,000 clones, with roughly 92% observed a single time. Combined were second doses at about 4 or about 12 weeks. As for this clone: Its cognate antigen is unknown. Additional DNA sequences in this sample encode the identical CDR3.

The sequencing used peripheral blood, collected 28 days after the second AZD1222 dose. This TCR was recovered from an adult who received the AZD1222 COVID-19 vaccine.

The DNA for the CDR3 is TGTGCCAGCTCACCAGAAGAGACCCAGTACTTC. Amino acids: CASSPEETQYF. The J gene is TRBJ2-5, the V gene TRBV18; D is undetermined. CDR1 and CDR2 from the germline V gene are KGHSH and LQKENI. Trimming pared 2 bases from V and 3 bases from J, leaving 1 base between. CDR3 size: 11 residues.